This TCR beta chain is from a study of T cells in women clearing cervical HPV infection. Overall study: No precancer developed; the control's incident HPV16 infection cleared within 12 months. With HLA typing for only a few women, HLA confounding remains possible. Case blood was drawn when the lesion was first found; control blood after infection became undetectable.

Regarding this clone: Its antigen is not identified. With the read ending 3 residues before the CDR3 end, the germline J gene is used to fill in that end.

The V segment lost 1 base and the J segment 2 bases; nucleotides outside the gene matches: 1. Germline CDR1 is DFQATT and CDR2 is SNEGSKA (reference sequence). The CDR3 is 13 amino acids. Assay: immunoSEQ multiplex PCR; the TCRdb copy retains only in-frame clones and omits some. This repertoire includes roughly 28,000 clones. Study results and caveats: Cases and controls were distinguished at AUC 0.65 to 0.85 by richness and V genes.

The V call is TRBV20-1, the J call TRBJ2-5; 7 bases fit TRBD2. This clonotype originated in a woman between 18 and 69 years old with a cervical HPV16 infection that either progressed to CIN3+ or cleared (not recorded which). The sample taken for sequencing was blood buffy coat. Partial CDR3 DNA: TGCAGTGCTAGAGGCGGGGGTCAAGAGACC. Amino acid sequence: CSARGGGQET. The entire CDR3 sequence reads CSARGGGQETQYF.